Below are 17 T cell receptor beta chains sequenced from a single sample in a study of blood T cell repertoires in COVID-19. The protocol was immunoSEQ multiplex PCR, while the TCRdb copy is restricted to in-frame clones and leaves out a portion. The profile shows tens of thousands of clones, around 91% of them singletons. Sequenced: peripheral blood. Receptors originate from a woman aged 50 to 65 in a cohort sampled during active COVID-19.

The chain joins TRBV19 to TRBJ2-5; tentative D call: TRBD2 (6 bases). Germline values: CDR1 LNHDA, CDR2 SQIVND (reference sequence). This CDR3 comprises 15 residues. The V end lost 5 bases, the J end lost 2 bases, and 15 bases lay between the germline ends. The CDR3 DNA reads TGTGCCAGTAGTGGGGGGATGGGACTTCAAGAGACCCAGTACTTC. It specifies CASSGGMGLQETQYF.

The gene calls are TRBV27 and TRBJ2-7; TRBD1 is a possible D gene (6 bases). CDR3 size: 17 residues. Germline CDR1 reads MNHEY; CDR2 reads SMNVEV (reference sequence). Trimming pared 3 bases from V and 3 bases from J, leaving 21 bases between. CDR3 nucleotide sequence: TGTGCCAGCAGTTTCCACCCCGGTCTGGGGGCAAGCTACGAGCAGTACTTC. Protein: CASSFHPGLGASYEQYF.

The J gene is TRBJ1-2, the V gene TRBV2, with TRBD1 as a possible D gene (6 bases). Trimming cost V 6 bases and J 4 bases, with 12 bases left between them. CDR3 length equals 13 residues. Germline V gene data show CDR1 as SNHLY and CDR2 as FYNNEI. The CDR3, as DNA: TGTGCCAGCAGAAGAACAGGGAGCTATGGCTACACCTTC. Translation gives CASRRTGSYGYTF.

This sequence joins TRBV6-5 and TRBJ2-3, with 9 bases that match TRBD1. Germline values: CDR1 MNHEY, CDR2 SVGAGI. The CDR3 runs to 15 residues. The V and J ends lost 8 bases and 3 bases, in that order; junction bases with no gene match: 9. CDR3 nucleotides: TGTGCCAGCGCCCCCGGGGACAGGGAGACAGATACGCAGTATTTT. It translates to CASAPGDRETDTQYF.

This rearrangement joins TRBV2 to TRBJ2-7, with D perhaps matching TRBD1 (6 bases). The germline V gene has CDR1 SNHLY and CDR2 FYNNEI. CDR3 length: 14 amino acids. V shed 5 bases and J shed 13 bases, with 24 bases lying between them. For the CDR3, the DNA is TGTGCCAGCAGTTACCGGGACATCTCCTTCGAAGCTTACTTC. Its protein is CASSYRDISFEAYF.

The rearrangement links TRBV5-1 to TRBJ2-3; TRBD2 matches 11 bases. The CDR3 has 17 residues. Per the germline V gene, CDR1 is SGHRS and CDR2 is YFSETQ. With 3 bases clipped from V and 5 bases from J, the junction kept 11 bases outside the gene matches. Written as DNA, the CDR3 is TGCGCCAGCAGCTCCGGGACTAGCGGCGGGTACAGAGATACGCAGTATTTT. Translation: CASSSGTSGGYRDTQYF.

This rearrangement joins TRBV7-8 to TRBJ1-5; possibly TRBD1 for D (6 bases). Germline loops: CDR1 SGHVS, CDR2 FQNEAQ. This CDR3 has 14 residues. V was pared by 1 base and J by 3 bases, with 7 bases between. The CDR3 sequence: CASSLGTVNQPQHF. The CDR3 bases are TGTGCCAGCAGCTTAGGGACAGTCAATCAGCCCCAGCATTTT.

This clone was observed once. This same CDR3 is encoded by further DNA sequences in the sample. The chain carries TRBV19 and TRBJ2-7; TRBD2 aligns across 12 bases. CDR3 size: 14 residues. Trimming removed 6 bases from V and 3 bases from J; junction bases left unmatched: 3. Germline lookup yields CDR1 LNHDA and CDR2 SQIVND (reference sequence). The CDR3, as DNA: TGTGCCAGTAGCCCGGGACTAGCGGGCTACGAGCAGTACTTC. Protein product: CASSPGLAGYEQYF.

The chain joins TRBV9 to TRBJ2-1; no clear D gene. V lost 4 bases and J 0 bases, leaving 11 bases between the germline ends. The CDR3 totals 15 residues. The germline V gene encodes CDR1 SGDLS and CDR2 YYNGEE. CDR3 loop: CASSPSGSSYNEQFF. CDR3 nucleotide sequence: TGTGCCAGCAGCCCATCAGGTAGCTCCTACAATGAGCAGTTCTTC.

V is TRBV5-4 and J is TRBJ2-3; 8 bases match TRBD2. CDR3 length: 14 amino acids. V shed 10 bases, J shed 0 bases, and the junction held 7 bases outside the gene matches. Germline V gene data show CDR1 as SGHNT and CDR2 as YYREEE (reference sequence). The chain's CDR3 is CAGGSGGSTDTQYF. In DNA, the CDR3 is TGTGCCGGAGGGTCGGGGGGGAGCACAGATACGCAGTATTTT.

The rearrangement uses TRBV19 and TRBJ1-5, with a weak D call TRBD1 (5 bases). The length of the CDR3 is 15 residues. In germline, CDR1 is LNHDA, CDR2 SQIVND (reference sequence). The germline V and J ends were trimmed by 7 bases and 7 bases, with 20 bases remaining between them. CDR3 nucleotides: TGTGCCAGTACCCACCAACCGCAGGGCTACCAGCCCCAGCATTTT. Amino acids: CASTHQPQGYQPQHF.

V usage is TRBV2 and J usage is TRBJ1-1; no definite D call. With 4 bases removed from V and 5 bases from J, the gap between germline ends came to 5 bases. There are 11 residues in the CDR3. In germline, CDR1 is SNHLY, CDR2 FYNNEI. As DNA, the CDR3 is TGTGCCAGCAGTGTGAGGACTGAAGCTTTCTTT. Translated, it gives CASSVRTEAFF.

CDR3 residues: CASSPGTQETQYF. Written as DNA, the CDR3 is TGTGCCAGCAGCCCGGGAACGCAAGAGACCCAGTACTTC. V usage is TRBV5-4 and J usage is TRBJ2-5; weak D call: TRBD2 (5 bases). CDR3 size: 13 residues. V lost 4 bases, J lost 2 bases, and 9 bases lay in between. CDR1 is SGHNT and CDR2 is YYREEE in the germline V gene (reference sequence). The full variable domain, rest sourced from reference TRBV5-4 and TRBJ2-5, is ETGVTQSPTHLIKTRGQQVTLRCSSQSGHNTVSWYQQALGQGPQFIFQYYREEENGRGNFPPRFSGLQFPNYSSELNVNALELDDSALYLCASSPGTQETQYFGPGTRLLVL.

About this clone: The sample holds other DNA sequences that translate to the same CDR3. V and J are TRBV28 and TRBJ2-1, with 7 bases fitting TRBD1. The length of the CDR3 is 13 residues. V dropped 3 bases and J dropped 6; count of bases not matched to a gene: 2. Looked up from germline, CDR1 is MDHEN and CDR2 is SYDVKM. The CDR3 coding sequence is TGTGCCAGCAGTTTGGCAGGGGGCAATGAGCAGTTCTTC. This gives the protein CASSLAGGNEQFF.

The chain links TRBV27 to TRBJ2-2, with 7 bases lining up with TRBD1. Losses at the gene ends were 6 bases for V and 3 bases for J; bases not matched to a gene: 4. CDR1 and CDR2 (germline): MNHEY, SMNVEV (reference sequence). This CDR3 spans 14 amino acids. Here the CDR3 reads CASSRQGDTGELFF. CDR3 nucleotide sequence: TGTGCCAGCAGCCGACAGGGTGACACCGGGGAGCTGTTTTTT.

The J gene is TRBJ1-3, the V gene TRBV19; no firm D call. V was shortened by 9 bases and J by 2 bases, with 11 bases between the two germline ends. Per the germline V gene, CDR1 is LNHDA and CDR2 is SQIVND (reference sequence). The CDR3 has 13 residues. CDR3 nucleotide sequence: TGTGCCAGCCGACACACACCTGGAAACACCATATATTTT. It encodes CASRHTPGNTIYF.

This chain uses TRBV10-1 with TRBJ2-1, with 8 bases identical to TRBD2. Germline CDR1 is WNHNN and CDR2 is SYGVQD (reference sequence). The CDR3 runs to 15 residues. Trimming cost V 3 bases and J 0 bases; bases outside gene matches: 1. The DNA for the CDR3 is TGCGCCAGCAGTGACGCGGGGGGCTCCTACAATGAGCAGTTCTTC. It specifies CASSDAGGSYNEQFF.